These 10 T cell receptor beta chains were all obtained from the same sample, sequenced in a study of blood T cell repertoires in COVID-19. Repertoires were generated with immunoSEQ multiplex PCR, while TCRdb's copy carries only in-frame clones and drops some. Counted here are 300,000 to 400,000 clones, 89% occurring once; the ten biggest clones make up approximately 5%. Sequences were obtained from PBMCs or T cells enriched from blood (not recorded which). The receptors stem from a man in his 60s who had recovered from COVID-19.

This chain links TRBV29-1 with TRBJ2-1; TRBD1 is a possible D gene (6 bases). From germline, CDR1 is SQVTM and CDR2 ANQGSEA. The CDR3 consists of 14 residues. The V gene lost 4 bases and the J gene lost 3 bases, with 13 bases spanning the gap. The CDR3 coding sequence is TGCAGCGTTGTGGGCAGGGGAAACTACAATGAGCAGTTCTTC. Its translation: CSVVGRGNYNEQFF.

The rearrangement links TRBV5-1 to TRBJ2-1; 15 bases line up with TRBD2. J lost 7 bases, V lost 4 bases, and 6 bases had no gene match. The CDR3 is made up of 16 amino acids. Germline V gives CDR1 SGHRS, CDR2 YFSETQ. This chain's CDR3 is CASSLGTSGRWNEQFF. The CDR3, as DNA: TGCGCCAGCAGCCTAGGGACTAGCGGGAGGTGGAATGAGCAGTTCTTC.

This chain links TRBV27 with TRBJ1-2; the D is unclear. Germline CDR1 is MNHEY and CDR2 is SMNVEV (reference sequence). Trimming shortened V by 1 base and J by 2 bases, and 5 bases separated the two germline ends. The CDR3 is 13 amino acids. CDR3 protein: CASSLFRNYGYTF. CDR3 DNA sequence: TGTGCCAGCAGTTTATTCCGGAACTATGGCTACACCTTC.

The chain couples TRBV28 to TRBJ2-4; 12 positions agree with TRBD1. With 5 bases clipped from V and 7 bases from J, the junction kept 6 bases outside the gene matches. The CDR3 sequence is 15 residues long. The germline CDR1 and CDR2 sequences are MDHEN and SYDVKM. CDR3 region: CASSTPGTGGNIQYF. DNA for the CDR3: TGTGCCAGCAGTACCCCAGGGACAGGGGGCAACATTCAGTACTTC.

The CDR3 loop reads CASSRDSWEQYF. The CDR3 coding sequence is TGTGCCAGCTCACGGGACAGTTGGGAGCAGTACTTC. This chain uses TRBV18 with TRBJ2-7; 7 bases are a match to TRBD1. Trimming at V came to 4 bases and at J to 7 bases, leaving 4 bases not matched to a gene. This CDR3 has 12 amino acids. The germline V gene has CDR1 KGHSH and CDR2 LQKENI.

The V gene is TRBV9, the J gene TRBJ1-2; D gene ambiguous. V was shortened by 4 bases and J by 3 bases, with 10 bases between the two germline ends. The CDR3 loop spans 13 amino acids. CDR1 SGDLS and CDR2 YYNGEE come from the germline V gene. CDR3 region: CASSSGEDYGYTF. The CDR3 DNA follows: TGTGCCAGCAGCTCTGGCGAGGACTATGGCTACACCTTC.

The chain joins TRBV5-1 to TRBJ1-4; perhaps TRBD1 as D (6 bases). Germline V gene sequence: CDR1 SGHRS, CDR2 YFSETQ. Trimming left V 4 bases short and J 3 bases short, with 13 bases between. This CDR3 contains 15 residues. CDR3 sequence: CASSPAGVPNEKLFF. CDR3 in DNA: TGCGCCAGCAGCCCGGCAGGGGTTCCTAATGAAAAACTGTTTTTT.

The chain joins TRBV7-2 to TRBJ2-7; D perhaps matches TRBD2 (6 bases). The CDR3 runs to 19 residues. The V end lost 4 bases, the J end lost 0 bases, and 25 bases lay between the germline ends. Germline V lookup: CDR1 SGHTA, CDR2 FQGNSA. Here the CDR3 DNA reads TGTGCCAGCAGCTCCAGGAGGGTGACAACGCCTTCAAGCTCCTACGAGCAGTACTTC. Translated, it gives CASSSRRVTTPSSSYEQYF.

The V gene is TRBV28, the J gene TRBJ2-1; 11 positions match TRBD2. The CDR3 spans 16 residues. V shed 8 bases, J shed 2 bases, and the junction held 8 bases outside the gene matches. The V gene's germline CDR1 is MDHEN and CDR2 SYDVKM. The CDR3 reads CASSRSLAGAYNEQFF. CDR3 bases: TGTGCCAGCTCCAGATCACTAGCGGGAGCCTACAATGAGCAGTTCTTC.

The chain links TRBV9 to TRBJ2-1, with 9 bases fitting TRBD1. Unmatched junction bases numbered 7, after V lost 4 bases and J lost 8 bases. CDR1 is SGDLS, CDR2 YYNGEE, per germline. The CDR3 is 14 amino acids. The CDR3: CASSLGTGRYEQFF. The CDR3, as DNA: TGTGCCAGCAGCCTTGGGACAGGGAGGTATGAGCAGTTCTTC.